What follows are 24 T cell receptor beta chains derived from one specimen sequenced in a study of cytomegalovirus exposure and HLA in healthy donors. PCR primers comprised 60 Vbeta and 13 Jbeta primers. Produced via immunoSEQ multiplex PCR; TCRdb's table is partial and in-frame only. The repertoire consists of 190,000 or so clones, with around 79% occurring once and the leading ten covering 1.5% to 1.7%. Sequencing was done on a sample of PBMCs. The receptors were sampled from a girl aged 10 to 17 in good health and CMV-seropositive.

This clone was counted between two and nine times. The V call is TRBV29-1, the J call TRBJ2-7, with TRBD1 matching over 9 bases. After removal of 4 bases from V and 3 bases from J, the junction contained 4 bases not matched to a gene. The CDR3 extends over 13 amino acids. Germline V gene sequence: CDR1 SQVTM, CDR2 ANQGSEA. CDR3 sequence: CSVGQGEIYEQYF. The DNA for the CDR3 is TGCAGCGTTGGACAGGGGGAGATCTACGAGCAGTACTTC.

This chain links TRBV7-2 with TRBJ2-1; the D is unclear. CDR1 is SGHTA, CDR2 FQGNSA, per germline. V lost 5 bases to trimming and J lost 0 bases, with 8 bases between them. There are 14 residues in the CDR3. In nucleotides, the CDR3 is TGTGCCAGCAGCCCCCTCGGCTCCTACAATGAGCAGTTCTTC. It translates to CASSPLGSYNEQFF.

The V call is TRBV19, the J call TRBJ1-5, with 7 nucleotides matching TRBD1. The V gene's germline CDR1 is LNHDA and CDR2 SQIVND (reference sequence). V lost 4 bases, J lost 0 bases, and 6 bases stayed unmatched. The CDR3 covers 16 residues. The CDR3 loop reads CASSTLTGFSNQPQHF. CDR3 in DNA: TGTGCCAGTAGTACCCTGACAGGGTTTAGCAATCAGCCCCAGCATTTT.

This chain links TRBV7-6 with TRBJ1-3; no clear D gene. From germline, CDR1 is SGHVS and CDR2 FNYEAQ. V was pared by 1 base and J by 0 bases, with 10 bases between. This CDR3 is 16 amino acids long. The CDR3 DNA reads as TGTGCCAGCAGCTTAGTGAGGGATCACTCTGGAAACACCATATATTTT. The encoded protein is CASSLVRDHSGNTIYF.

The chain employs TRBV7-2 and TRBJ2-2; D is unresolved. The CDR3 extends over 14 amino acids. In germline, CDR1 is SGHTA, CDR2 FQGNSA. Between the trimmed V and J ends, which lost 2 bases and 1 base, there was a span of 5 bases. CDR3 region: CASSLLENTGELFF. The DNA of the CDR3 is TGTGCCAGCAGCTTATTAGAGAACACCGGGGAGCTGTTTTTT.

The genes are TRBV6-1 and TRBJ1-1; D is unresolved. This CDR3 region has 14 residues. CDR1 and CDR2 from the germline V gene are MNHNS and SASEGT. V was clipped by 2 bases and J by 3 bases, with 10 bases between them. The CDR3 sequence is CASSEQVGYTEAFF. CDR3 coding DNA: TGTGCCAGCAGTGAACAGGTAGGATACACTGAAGCTTTCTTT.

V usage is TRBV27 and J usage is TRBJ2-3; TRBD2 matches 8 bases. This CDR3 spans 14 amino acids. The germline CDR1 and CDR2 sequences are MNHEY and SMNVEV (reference sequence). Trimming cost V 5 bases and J 1 base; bases outside gene matches: 2. Here the CDR3 reads CASSATSGTDTQYF. CDR3 nucleotides: TGTGCCAGCAGTGCGACTAGCGGCACAGATACGCAGTATTTT.

This chain links TRBV9 with TRBJ2-2, with unresolved D. V lost 0 bases and J lost 6, with 9 bases in between. This CDR3 has 14 amino acids. Germline V gives CDR1 SGDLS, CDR2 YYNGEE. The CDR3 is CASSVGANPGELFF. CDR3 coding DNA: TGTGCCAGCAGCGTAGGGGCTAACCCCGGGGAGCTGTTTTTT.

The rearrangement links TRBV5-1 to TRBJ2-5; 7 bases are a match to TRBD2. The germline V gene encodes CDR1 SGHRS and CDR2 YFSETQ. CDR3 length: 15 residues. With V trimmed by 3 bases and J by 2 bases, 7 bases remained unmatched. The CDR3 nucleotides read TGCGCCAGCAGCTCGTCTAGCGGAAAACAAGAGACCCAGTACTTC. It codes for CASSSSSGKQETQYF.

The CDR3 sequence: CASSRGGANQPQHF. The CDR3 DNA reads as TGTGCCAGCAGCCGCGGGGGTGCCAATCAGCCCCAGCATTTT. The rearrangement uses TRBV7-2 and TRBJ1-5; maybe TRBD1 (5 bases). Trimming removed 5 bases from V and 3 bases from J, with 11 bases in between. Germline V CDR1 and CDR2: SGHTA, FQGNSA. The CDR3 has 14 residues.

In DNA form, the CDR3 reads TGTGCCAGCAGCCCACGTACCAGCGGGGGGCAACCCTACGAGCAGTACTTC. It codes for CASSPRTSGGQPYEQYF. This chain links TRBV7-6 with TRBJ2-7; TRBD2 matches 9 bases. The J segment lost 2 bases and the V segment lost 5 bases, leaving 13 bases of the junction unmatched. The germline V gene has CDR1 SGHVS and CDR2 FNYEAQ. The CDR3 has 17 amino acids.

This chain links TRBV7-2 with TRBJ1-6, with TRBD1 identical over 7 bases. After removal of 5 bases from V and 6 bases from J, the junction contained 13 bases not matched to a gene. Germline-derived CDR1 and CDR2 are SGHTA and FQGNSA. The CDR3 is 17 amino acids. The CDR3 region has the DNA TGTGCCAGCAGCAAAGTACGCTCGGGACAGTTTAATTCACCCCTCCACTTT. Translated: CASSKVRSGQFNSPLHF.

This chain connects TRBV6-1 to TRBJ2-1; 11 bases are a match to TRBD1. Germline V lookup: CDR1 MNHNS, CDR2 SASEGT. V shed 2 bases, J shed 6 bases, and the junction held 3 bases outside the gene matches. The CDR3 is made up of 15 amino acids. The CDR3 sequence is CASSESGTGGNEQFF. The CDR3, as DNA: TGTGCCAGCAGTGAATCCGGGACAGGGGGCAATGAGCAGTTCTTC.

This clone occurred a few times. The rearrangement uses TRBV4-1 and TRBJ1-2; D not certain. CDR1 is MGHRA, CDR2 YSYEKL, per germline. The CDR3 totals 18 residues. Trimming left V 0 bases short and J 4 bases short, with 21 bases between. The CDR3 is CASSQDWSPAGSGYGYTF. The CDR3 nucleotides are TGCGCCAGCAGCCAAGATTGGTCCCCCGCGGGGTCTGGCTATGGCTACACCTTC.

V gene TRBV10-3 combines with J gene TRBJ1-6; TRBD1 aligns across 8 bases. Germline-derived CDR1 and CDR2 are ENHRY and SYGVKD. Losses at the gene ends were 3 bases for V and 9 bases for J; bases not matched to a gene: 7. The CDR3 loop spans 15 amino acids. CDR3 in DNA: TGTGCCATCAGTGACCCTGACAGGGGTGGTTCACCCCTCCACTTT. Protein: CAISDPDRGGSPLHF.

This clone was recorded only once. The V call is TRBV13, the J call TRBJ2-1; 16 positions agree with TRBD2. Germline V gives CDR1 PRHDT, CDR2 FYEKMQ (reference sequence). The junction had 6 bases not matched to a gene; V was cut back by 5 bases and J by 8 bases. This CDR3 has 16 amino acids. The CDR3: CASSPGTSGGGYEQFF. The DNA of the CDR3 is TGTGCCAGCAGCCCGGGGACTAGCGGGGGGGGCTATGAGCAGTTCTTC.

The CDR3 coding sequence is TGTGCCAGCAGCCAAGACGGAGATACGCAGTATTTT. Amino acid sequence: CASSQDGDTQYF. The chain employs TRBV14 and TRBJ2-3; D is ambiguous. Germline-derived CDR1 and CDR2 are SGHDN and FVKESK. The CDR3 consists of 12 residues. The V and J ends lost 0 bases and 5 bases respectively, with 3 bases between them.

The chain has TRBV18 and TRBJ2-3; possibly TRBD1 for D (5 bases). Germline lookup yields CDR1 KGHSH and CDR2 LQKENI. V lost 3 bases and J 0 bases, leaving 7 bases between the germline ends. There are 14 residues in the CDR3. The CDR3 here is CASSPRVSTDTQYF. In DNA, the CDR3 is TGTGCCAGCTCACCCAGGGTTAGCACAGATACGCAGTATTTT.

The CDR3 region is CASSLGTSGGSNTGELFF. CDR3 DNA sequence: TGTGCCAGCAGCTTAGGTACTAGCGGGGGGTCGAACACCGGGGAGCTGTTTTTT. The genes are TRBV7-7 and TRBJ2-2, with 12 bases matching TRBD2. With V trimmed by 1 base and J by 0 bases, 3 bases remained unmatched. The CDR3 runs to 18 residues. Germline V CDR1 and CDR2: SSHAT, FNYEAQ (reference sequence).

This chain uses TRBV5-6 with TRBJ2-5; perhaps TRBD2 as D (7 bases). Trimming left V 1 base short and J 0 bases short, with 13 bases between. CDR3 size: 16 residues. Germline V CDR1 and CDR2: SGHDT, YYEEEE. CDR3 protein: CASSLREGVYQETQYF. Here the CDR3 DNA reads TGTGCCAGCAGCTTGAGGGAGGGGGTTTACCAAGAGACCCAGTACTTC.

The chain uses TRBV27 and TRBJ2-1, with 11 bases aligning to TRBD2. J was trimmed by 11 bases and V by 2 bases; bases with no gene match: 11. The germline V gene encodes CDR1 MNHEY and CDR2 SMNVEV (reference sequence). The CDR3 length is 16 residues. DNA for the CDR3: TGTGCCAGCAGTTTACTCCTAGCGGGGGGTTACAGTCAGCAGTTCTTC. Translating gives CASSLLLAGGYSQQFF.

V gene TRBV5-4 combines with J gene TRBJ2-5; 14 bases match TRBD2. J lost 5 bases, V lost 4 bases, and 10 bases had no gene match. The V gene's germline CDR1 is SGHNT and CDR2 YYREEE (reference sequence). The CDR3 extends over 17 amino acids. The CDR3 nucleotides are TGTGCCAGCAGCCCCTTAGGGACTAGCGGGGGTTGGGAGACCCAGTACTTC. It is translated as CASSPLGTSGGWETQYF.

Only one count was recorded for this clone. The chain links TRBV5-4 to TRBJ2-7, with a weak D call TRBD1 (6 bases). CDR1 is SGHNT, CDR2 YYREEE, per germline (reference sequence). This CDR3 contains 12 residues. Trimming removed 1 base at V and 4 bases at J, with 6 bases between. CDR3 protein: CASSLRGYEQYF. The CDR3 nucleotides read TGTGCCAGCAGCTTGAGGGGGTACGAGCAGTACTTC.

The sample holds a few counts of this clone. This sequence joins TRBV18 and TRBJ2-7; TRBD2 is a possible D gene (6 bases). This CDR3 is 15 amino acids long. V shed 2 bases and J shed 2 bases, with 13 bases lying between them. Germline values: CDR1 KGHSH, CDR2 LQKENI. CDR3 residues: CASSPALAETYEQYF. DNA for the CDR3: TGTGCCAGCTCACCAGCATTAGCGGAGACCTACGAGCAGTACTTC.